Included here is one T cell receptor beta chain sequence, with context. No cognate antigen has been identified for it. No base qualities exist here, and no much larger clone lies one base off it. These data come from a study of blood T cell repertoires in COVID-19 (dated by TCRdb to about 2020). Turning to the overall study: Samples from collaborators originated in the United States, Italy and Spain and spanned both the acute and convalescent phases of COVID-19. The prospective study material was composed of cDNA or gDNA derived from T cells, B-cell-depleted T cells, or PBMCs. The dataset comprised deeply sampled blood TCRbeta repertoires from subjects exposed to, actively infected with, or recovered from COVID-19. The repertoires were released in a freely available public database meant as a resource for research on the immune response to SARS-CoV-2. The samples were drawn from two sources: the first 160 participants of the ongoing ImmuneRACE study, and 1,000 to 1,500 subjects contributed by 6 global collaborators. The sample metadata nearly always contained a de-identified subject ID, COVID-19 status, age in years and sex. HLA class I and class II types, where available, came from metadata supplied by the sample provider rather than from assay-based typing. What the work shows at the level of the full study, not this receptor alone: The quantity of clinical and demographic metadata differed by source and by participant and was supplied without curation.

The CDR3 has 16 amino acids, counting the end cysteine and phenylalanine. Kept here is only the CDR3 DNA, which spans 48 bases and is read in frame from base 1. Trimmed from V: 0 bases; trimmed from J: 1 base; junction bases lacking a gene match: 3. CDR1 and CDR2, per the germline V gene, are KGHSH and LQKENI. Participants in the prospective study were aged roughly 18 to 89 years, lived in over 20 United States geographic areas, and enrolled through a virtual design. Cohort assignment in the prospective study relied on participant-reported clinical history from a screening survey and a study questionnaire. Exposed participants had been in contact with someone with a PCR-confirmed or clinician-diagnosed COVID-19 case within 2 weeks of study entry. In the prospective study, whole blood, serum and a nasopharyngeal or oropharyngeal swab were collected from each participant by mobile phlebotomists. Prospective study participants could optionally give additional blood draws and questionnaires over an approximately two-month period. Prospective study blood samples were shipped either frozen or at room temperature before DNA extraction.

TCRbeta CDR3 regions were amplified from genomic DNA using the immunoSEQ Assay, a bias-controlled multiplex PCR. Per the source publication's procedure: The number of nucleated cells in each sample was estimated from the amplification of reference gene primers within the assay. To quantify the absolute abundance of each unique TCRbeta CDR3 rearrangement, sequence reads were collapsed and filtered. For each sample, productive Simpson clonality was calculated as the square root of Simpson's diversity index over productive rearrangements. TCRdb provides this immuneACCESS table in a form limited to in-frame rearrangements. Some clones are lacking; in checked studies, under half of them reflect an unresolved V gene, and why the rest are absent is not known. That table is the source of V, J and clone size, and D and trimming were worked out from the DNA. For this sample there are a few hundred thousand clones; about nine tenths appear just once. The ten largest clonotypes hold just over 0.85% of the sample.

The source is a woman aged 40 to 50 who had been exposed to COVID-19. Sample: PBMCs or T cells enriched from blood (not recorded which). This chain is built from TRBV18 and TRBJ1-2, with 9 middle bases fitting TRBD1. The DNA sequence follows: TGTGCCAGCTCACCACCCCCGACAGGGGGTAACTATGGCTACACCTTC. The translation is CASSPPPTGGNYGYTF.